The entry that follows covers one T cell receptor beta chain sequence. Antigen unknown. The CDR3 contains 15 residues. V lost 4 bases and J 0 bases, leaving 12 bases between the germline ends. The germline V gene has CDR1 SGHDN and CDR2 FVKESK. The data were obtained in a study of T cell responses to AZD1222 COVID-19 vaccine. Study results and caveats: It should be noted that donors were predominantly white British and more often female, and clonal diversity was possibly underestimated. The reported proportion of spike-specific TCRs targeting unmutated variant regions was nearly half.

Produced via immunoSEQ multiplex PCR; TCRdb's table is partial and in-frame only. Of under 150,000 clones in the sample, approximately 87% were seen once. V gene TRBV14 combines with J gene TRBJ1-1; D is perhaps TRBD1 (5 bases). The sequences come from peripheral blood, collected 28 days after the second AZD1222 dose. This TCR was sampled from an adult who received the AZD1222 COVID-19 vaccine. CDR3 DNA: TGTGCCAGCAGCCCCCCCGGGACGGTGAACACTGAAGCTTTCTTT. This translates into CASSPPGTVNTEAFF.